A single sample gave rise to the 28 T cell receptor beta chains below, sequenced in a study of T cells after yellow fever vaccination. TCRdb ran MiXCR on the 5' RACE reads and lists one entry per CDR3 protein. This repertoire shows 500,000 to 650,000 distinct CDR3 sequences, about 15% found once; its top ten account for roughly 17%. The sample was PBMCs, taken around 5 days after the first yellow fever vaccination. These receptor sequences come from a young man who received the YFV17D yellow fever vaccine.

This clonotype was seen many times. This rearrangement joins TRBV5-1 to TRBJ2-7, with D uncertain. With 6 bases removed from V and 1 base from J, the gap between germline ends came to 14 bases. Germline assignment: CDR1 SGHRS and CDR2 YFSETQ. The CDR3 has 14 residues. This CDR3 reads CASNPAVGSYEQYF. The DNA of the CDR3 is TGCGCCAGCAACCCTGCGGTCGGATCCTACGAGCAGTACTTC.

This clonotype has more than one count but fewer than ten. J is TRBJ1-2 and V is TRBV7-9; 10 bases are shared with TRBD1. J gave up 6 bases and V 5 bases, and 12 bases lay outside the gene matches. Germline CDR1 SEHNR, CDR2 FQNEAQ (reference sequence). This CDR3 region has 16 residues. The DNA for the CDR3 is TGTGCCAGCAGCGATCGCCTCCGGGACAGGGGCGATGGCTACACCTTC. As protein: CASSDRLRDRGDGYTF.

Only a few counts were recorded for this clonotype. The chain combines TRBV7-2 with TRBJ1-2; 8 bases match TRBD1. Germline CDR1 and CDR2: SGHTA and FQGNSA. CDR3 length equals 16 residues. After removal of 2 bases from V and 7 bases from J, the junction contained 12 bases not matched to a gene. DNA of the CDR3: TGTGCCAGCAGCTTACGTCCGGGACAGGTTTTTGGTGGCTACACCTTC. This codes for CASSLRPGQVFGGYTF.

The chain couples TRBV12-3 or TRBV12-4 to TRBJ2-5, with 8 bases identical to TRBD2. With V trimmed by 2 bases and J by 4 bases, 9 bases remained unmatched. The CDR3 is 16 residues long. The CDR3 here is CASSLSGGSYTETQYF. In DNA, the CDR3 is TGTGCCAGCAGTTTATCGGGGGGGTCGTATACAGAGACCCAGTACTTC.

The genes are TRBV15 and TRBJ2-5; TRBD1 might be the D (6 bases). CDR1 and CDR2 from the germline V gene are LNHNV and YYDKDF (reference sequence). V lost 8 bases and J lost 5, with 12 bases in between. The CDR3 has 12 amino acids. The CDR3 spells CATRDTQETQYF. CDR3 nucleotides: TGTGCCACCCGGGACACCCAGGAGACCCAGTACTTC. Looking up the rest from reference TRBV15 and TRBJ2-5 gives the full variable domain: DAMVIQNPRYQVTQFGKPVTLSCSQTLNHNVMYWYQQKSSQAPKLLFHYYDKDFNNEADTPDNFQSRRPNTSFCFLDIRSPGLGDTAMYLCATRDTQETQYFGPGTRLLVL.

The table lists this clonotype with a few counts. This chain joins TRBV12-3 or TRBV12-4 and TRBJ2-7; a weak D match, TRBD1 (7 bases). Trimming pared 5 bases from V and 6 bases from J, leaving 20 bases between. CDR3 length: 15 residues. CDR3 nucleotide sequence: TGTGCCAGCAGTCTCGGCGGGACAGTCCCCTCCGAGCAGTACTTC. Translating gives CASSLGGTVPSEQYF.

This clonotype was counted ten times or more. The chain couples TRBV6-2 or TRBV6-3 to TRBJ2-4; 7 bases are shared with TRBD1. J lost 4 bases, V lost 5 bases, and 5 bases had no gene match. CDR1 is MNHEY, CDR2 SVGEGT, per germline. CDR3 size: 14 residues. The CDR3 nucleotides are TGTGCCAGCAGTAACCCGGGACAGAAAAACATTCAGTACTTC. Its protein is CASSNPGQKNIQYF.

This clonotype occurred a few times. V gene TRBV6-5 combines with J gene TRBJ1-1; the match to TRBD1 covers 7 bases. Trimming at V came to 4 bases and at J to 7 bases, leaving 9 bases not matched to a gene. Germline CDR1 and CDR2: MNHEY and SVGAGI. There are 14 residues in the CDR3. CDR3 coding DNA: TGTGCCAGCAGTTCCCGGACAGGAGATCTTGAAGCTTTCTTT. This sequence encodes CASSSRTGDLEAFF.

This clonotype occurred many times. The CDR3 reads CASTTSGGTTGELFF. Here the CDR3 DNA reads TGTGCCAGCACCACTAGCGGGGGGACCACCGGGGAGCTGTTTTTT. The V gene is TRBV12-3 or TRBV12-4, the J gene TRBJ2-2; 12 positions match TRBD2. This CDR3 spans 15 amino acids. The ends lost 7 bases at V and 4 bases at J; junction bases unmatched: 4.

This clonotype has just a few counts. V gene TRBV7-9 combines with J gene TRBJ2-7; no clear D gene. The CDR3 runs to 12 residues. CDR1 is SEHNR, CDR2 FQNEAQ, per germline (reference sequence). V lost 2 bases and J lost 6, with 8 bases in between. CDR3 sequence reads: CASSLRFSEQYF. The CDR3 bases are TGTGCCAGCAGCTTAAGGTTTAGCGAGCAGTACTTC.

This chain links TRBV20-1 with TRBJ2-1; 7 bases are a match to TRBD2. V was clipped by 3 bases and J by 1 base; unmatched bases: 21. The germline V gene has CDR1 DFQATT and CDR2 SNEGSKA (reference sequence). This CDR3 has 20 amino acids. The CDR3 DNA reads TGCAGTGCTAGGGCCCGCCTCGGGGGGAATCTTTTGATTTCCTACAATGAGCAGTTCTTC. As protein: CSARARLGGNLLISYNEQFF.

This rearrangement joins TRBV7-9 to TRBJ1-2; D gene ambiguous. The CDR3 totals 14 residues. The germline CDR1 and CDR2 sequences are SEHNR and FQNEAQ (reference sequence). Deletions cut 4 bases from V and 6 bases from J, with 15 bases between. The CDR3 DNA sequence: TGTGCCAGCAGCTCGTACATCGGACGTCATGGCTACACCTTC. Translating it yields CASSSYIGRHGYTF. Complete variable domain (other parts from reference TRBV7-9 and TRBJ1-2): DTGVSQNPRHKITKRGQNVTFRCDPISEHNRLYWYRQTLGQGPEFLTYFQNEAQLEKSRLLSDRFSAERPKGSFSTLEIQRTEQGDSAMYLCASSSYIGRHGYTFGSGTRLTVV.

This chain uses TRBV5-1 with TRBJ2-3; D gene uncertain. CDR3 length: 15 residues. Trimming removed 0 bases at V and 3 bases at J, with 11 bases between. The germline CDR1 and CDR2 sequences are SGHRS and YFSETQ. The CDR3, as DNA: TGCGCCAGCAGCTTGGCCGGCTTGAAAACAGATACGCAGTATTTT. Residues: CASSLAGLKTDTQYF.

This clonotype was found many times. The chain is built from TRBV12-3 or TRBV12-4 and TRBJ2-1; 9 bases agree with TRBD1. The CDR3 is made up of 15 amino acids. Germline trimming cut 5 bases from V and 6 bases from J; bases unmatched to any gene: 8. The DNA of the CDR3 is TGTGCCAGCAGTGTCGGACAGGGGAACCTCAATGAGCAGTTCTTC. It codes for CASSVGQGNLNEQFF.

The genes are TRBV12-3 or TRBV12-4 and TRBJ2-1; 14 bases line up with TRBD2. This CDR3 spans 17 amino acids. V shed 5 bases, J shed 5 bases, and the junction held 8 bases outside the gene matches. CDR3 bases: TGTGCCAGCAGTCCCGGGACTAGCGGGGGACTCGACAATGAGCAGTTCTTC. This codes for CASSPGTSGGLDNEQFF.

This clonotype appeared many times. The chain employs TRBV7-3 and TRBJ2-2; either TRBD1 or TRBD2 may supply D (5 bases each). CDR1 SGHTA and CDR2 FQGTGA come from the germline V gene. Trimming removed 4 bases at V and 6 bases at J, with 15 bases between. The CDR3 is 15 residues long. The CDR3 reads CASSSTVGTAGELFF. CDR3 nucleotides: TGTGCCAGCAGCTCCACGGTGGGGACGGCCGGGGAGCTGTTTTTT.

V gene TRBV6-2 or TRBV6-3 combines with J gene TRBJ1-2, with D perhaps TRBD1 (6 bases). There are 17 residues in the CDR3. Between the trimmed V and J ends, which lost 7 bases and 7 bases, there was a span of 28 bases. Per germline, CDR1 MNHEY and CDR2 SVGEGT. CDR3 sequence reads: CASTRRWRGNTLSGYTF. In DNA form, the CDR3 reads TGTGCCAGCACCCGCCGGTGGAGGGGGAACACTTTGAGTGGCTACACCTTC.

This clonotype was seen more than once but under ten times. The rearrangement joins TRBV9 to TRBJ2-3; 7 bases fit TRBD2. This CDR3 comprises 16 residues. V lost 3 bases, J lost 2 bases, and 9 bases stayed unmatched. CDR1 and CDR2 (germline): SGDLS, YYNGEE. Written as DNA, the CDR3 is TGTGCCAGCAGCGCGATACCGGGACTACCCACAGATACGCAGTATTTT. Its translation: CASSAIPGLPTDTQYF.

The chain is built from TRBV28 and TRBJ1-1; D call uncertain. V was pared by 6 bases and J by 1 base, with 15 bases between. Germline V CDR1 and CDR2: MDHEN, SYDVKM. The CDR3 has 15 amino acids. In nucleotides, the CDR3 is TGTGCCAGCAGCCTACTAGGAACCACGAACACTGAAGCTTTCTTT. Protein sequence: CASSLLGTTNTEAFF.

This rearrangement joins TRBV2 to TRBJ2-7; D is unclear. Trimming removed 5 bases at V and 4 bases at J, with 12 bases between. Germline CDR1 SNHLY, CDR2 FYNNEI. The CDR3 consists of 13 residues. CDR3 DNA: TGTGCCAGCAGTTCCCGGACGGCGTACGAGCAGTACGTC. It is translated as CASSSRTAYEQYV.

The chain has TRBV5-1 and TRBJ1-1; D gene ambiguous. The CDR3 sequence is 13 residues long. CDR1 and CDR2 from the germline V gene are SGHRS and YFSETQ. V dropped 0 bases and J dropped 4 bases, with 7 bases sitting between them. The chain's CDR3 is CASSLAQATEAFF. The CDR3 bases are TGCGCCAGCAGCTTGGCGCAAGCCACTGAAGCTTTCTTT.

The sample holds a few counts of this clonotype. Here the CDR3 DNA reads TGTGCCACCAGTGACGGGACACTTGGCTACACCTTC. Translation gives CATSDGTLGYTF. The chain combines TRBV24-1 with TRBJ1-2, with D perhaps TRBD1 (6 bases). Trimming took off 4 bases at V and 7 bases at J, with 9 bases between the two ends. The CDR3 extends over 12 amino acids. Germline lookup yields CDR1 KGHDR and CDR2 SFDVKD.

At least ten counts were recorded for this clonotype. The V and J genes are TRBV6-1 and TRBJ2-1; 14 bases map to TRBD2. This CDR3 region has 18 residues. Germline CDR1 is MNHNS and CDR2 is SASEGT. The ends lost 6 bases at V and 2 bases at J; junction bases unmatched: 9. The CDR3 DNA sequence: TGTGCCAGCAGCCGTGGGGGACTAGCGGGGGTGGCCTACAATGAGCAGTTCTTC. It yields the protein CASSRGGLAGVAYNEQFF.

This chain links TRBV7-8 with TRBJ1-3; no clear D. CDR1 is SGHVS, CDR2 FQNEAQ, per germline. V was trimmed by 4 bases and J by 4 bases, leaving 8 bases between them. This CDR3 is 13 amino acids long. CDR3 sequence (DNA): TGTGCCAGCAGCTCTAACAGAGGAAACACCATATATTTT. Its translation is CASSSNRGNTIYF.

V is TRBV7-2 and J is TRBJ1-5; D call uncertain. CDR1 SGHTA and CDR2 FQGNSA come from the germline V gene. Trimming cost V 1 base and J 7 bases, with 11 bases left between them. The CDR3 loop spans 14 amino acids. The CDR3 DNA is TGTGCCAGCAGCTTAGGTCTGGGTTCCCAGCCCCAGCATTTT. Translated, it gives CASSLGLGSQPQHF.

This clonotype was picked up a small number of times. The chain carries TRBV5-1 and TRBJ2-5; D perhaps matches TRBD2 (6 bases). This CDR3 has 16 residues. The V and J ends lost 0 bases and 4 bases respectively, with 16 bases between them. In germline, CDR1 is SGHRS, CDR2 YFSETQ. Here the CDR3 DNA reads TGCGCCAGCAGCTTGGCCGGGGTAGCGGCTTCAGAGACCCAGTACTTC. This codes for CASSLAGVAASETQYF.

The rearrangement uses TRBV11-2 and TRBJ2-2; tentative D call: TRBD1 (5 bases). Between the trimmed V and J ends, which lost 3 bases and 2 bases, there was a span of 16 bases. The CDR3 is 17 amino acids. Germline-derived CDR1 and CDR2 are SGHAT and FQNNGV. The CDR3 coding sequence is TGTGCCAGCAGCTTGCCCTTCAGGGCATTAAACACCGGGGAGCTGTTTTTT. Residues: CASSLPFRALNTGELFF.

The chain employs TRBV6-5 and TRBJ1-6; no clear D. Trimming stripped 2 bases from V and 3 bases from J, with 8 bases between. The CDR3 is 15 residues long. The germline V gene encodes CDR1 MNHEY and CDR2 SVGAGI. This CDR3 reads CASSYGEVYNSPLHF. CDR3 DNA sequence: TGTGCCAGCAGTTACGGGGAAGTCTATAATTCACCCCTCCACTTT.